Included here is one T cell receptor (beta chain) sequence, with context. Its antigen specificity is not known. No much larger clonotype is one base removed from it; base qualities were not supplied. To sequence the TCRbeta CDR3 region, genomic DNA was isolated from the sorted cells. The immunoSEQ Assay was used for sequencing of TCRbeta CDR3 regions. TCRdb carries this immuneACCESS record with in-frame sequences only. Its versions omit some clonotypes, under half of them owing to an unresolved V gene in the studies checked, with the rest unexplained. This sample lists approximately 40,000 clones; 70% to 90% were detected once. The ten largest clones capture approximately 6% of the sample. Patients with a history of autoimmune disease or receiving systemic immunosuppression were excluded from the trial. Peripheral blood for TCR sequencing was collected from all dose cohorts at baseline, on cycle 4 day 1, and on cycle 7 day 1. The samples were taken from a phase I, first-in-human, multicenter, open-label dose-escalation trial of ivuxolimab. Adults with locally advanced or metastatic melanoma, renal cell, hepatocellular, or head and neck squamous cell carcinoma were enrolled in the trial. Before TCR sequencing, CD4+ T cells and CD8+ T cells from peripheral blood were sorted into separate populations.

This specimen belongs to a study of OX40 agonist ivuxolimab in advanced cancers. For the study in its entirety: The costimulatory receptor OX40 (CD134) was targeted by ivuxolimab, a fully human IgG2 agonistic monoclonal antibody. Intravenous ivuxolimab was administered to patients every 2 weeks at six dose levels: 0.01, 0.1, 0.3, 1.5, 3 and 10 mg/kg. Of the approximately 54 patients in dose escalation, some 19 had hepatocellular carcinoma, roughly 15 had melanoma, 9 had renal cell carcinoma and 9 had head and neck cancer. In the dose-escalation cohort, 65% to 85% of patients were male, and the mean age was around 60 years with a range of about 20 to 90. Prior anti-PD-1, anti-PD-L1 or anti-CTLA-4 therapy was permitted, and 35% to 40% of dose-escalation patients had received checkpoint inhibitors. Partial responses occurred in three dose-escalation patients: two with cutaneous melanoma and one with hepatocellular carcinoma. The point of sequencing TCRbeta in the periphery was to test whether ivuxolimab changed TCR sequence diversity and drove clonal T-cell expansion. The monotherapy dose-escalation portion (N of about 50 patients) of the phase I ivuxolimab trial is reported in the paper. General conclusions and limits of the study: Low levels of normalized T-cell clonal expansion were also shown by some nonresponding patients. At doses of 0.1 to 3.0 mg/kg, clonal expansion of both CD4+ and CD8+ blood T cells was observed from baseline to week 6. After ivuxolimab, expanded clones were on average more numerous among CD8+ T cells than among CD4+ T cells. The antigen specificity of the peripheral T cells that underwent clonal expansion was not determined. Partial responders in the 0.1-3.0 mg/kg groups had among the lowest normalized peripheral clonal expansion, especially among CD8+ T cells.

The CDR3 has 16 amino acids, counting the end cysteine and phenylalanine. Just CDR3 DNA is preserved here, 48 bases in frame from base 1. V gives up 0 bases and J gives up 2 bases, and the segment between their germline ends measures 12 bases. The germline V gene provides CDR1 KGHSH and CDR2 LQKENI. Sample: CD4+ or CD8+ T cells sorted from blood, taken in a trial of the OX40 agonist ivuxolimab. The chain employs TRBV18 and TRBJ2-3, with a weak D call of TRBD1 (5 bases match). This TCR derives from an adult with an advanced solid tumor such as melanoma, head and neck, liver or kidney cancer. The DNA reads as follows: TGTGCCAGCTCACCACCGTCCAGGGCCTTCACAGATACGCAGTATTTT. It specifies CASSPPSRAFTDTQYF.